The 7 T cell receptor beta chains in this list originate from one sample, sequenced in a study of regulatory T cells in long-lasting Graves disease. The time point was: newly diagnosed GD, antithyroid drugs for less than 3 months. PBMC RNA was the source of the TCR library. To make TCR beta libraries, researchers used iRepertoire HTBI primers and Arm-PCR of CDR3 regions. TCRdb re-analysed the multiplex PCR reads in MiXCR, keeping a single row per CDR3 protein. Here the sample spans over 200,000 distinct CDR3 sequences, more than 15% being singletons. The sample was also linked to a second study, of T cells in Graves' hyperthyroidism and ophthalmopathy.

The sample consisted of peripheral blood mononuclear cells (PBMCs), taken at new diagnosis, from a patient treated with antithyroid drugs. All receptors come from a woman aged 30 to 39 with Graves disease.

The table lists this clonotype with a few counts. This chain links TRBV14 with TRBJ1-6, with 9 bases fitting TRBD1. Germline trimming cut 1 base from V and 10 bases from J; bases unmatched to any gene: 14. The length of the CDR3 is 18 residues. Looked up from germline, CDR1 is SGHDN and CDR2 is FVKESK. The CDR3 is CASSQVFPKDRGYSPLHF. DNA of the CDR3: TGTGCCAGCAGCCAAGTATTTCCCAAGGACAGGGGATACTCACCCCTCCACTTT.

This clonotype has ten or more counts. The rearrangement joins TRBV20-1 to TRBJ2-7, with D unclear. Germline values: CDR1 DFQATT, CDR2 SNEGSKA (reference sequence). V gave up 0 bases and J gave up 0 bases, with 12 bases separating them. The CDR3 is made up of 15 amino acids. The CDR3 nucleotides are TGCAGTGCTAGAGACCCCCGACAAGTCTCCTACGAGCAGTACTTC. Residues: CSARDPRQVSYEQYF.

This clonotype was seen ten or more times. The V call is TRBV4-1, the J call TRBJ1-1; 10 nucleotides agree with TRBD1. The CDR3 runs 16 residues. Trimming removed 0 bases from V and 6 bases from J; junction bases left unmatched: 7. Germline loops: CDR1 MGHRA, CDR2 YSYEKL. CDR3 coding DNA: TGCGCCAGCAGCCAAGACTCACCGGGACAGGGGCCTGAAGCTTTCTTT. This sequence encodes CASSQDSPGQGPEAFF.

V usage is TRBV19 and J usage is TRBJ1-1, with D possibly being TRBD1 (6 bases). Trimming took off 9 bases at V and 6 bases at J, with 26 bases between the two ends. The CDR3 contains 16 residues. The germline V gene has CDR1 LNHDA and CDR2 SQIVND (reference sequence). CDR3 region: CASHFSTGRSGSEAFF. As DNA, the CDR3 is TGTGCCAGCCACTTTTCCACAGGGCGGAGTGGCTCTGAAGCTTTCTTT.

This clonotype turned up a few times. One base away lies a much larger clone, so this may be a sequencing read error. The chain employs TRBV12-3 or TRBV12-4 and TRBJ2-1; a weak D match, TRBD1 (6 bases). Between the trimmed V and J ends, which lost 3 bases and 3 bases, there was a span of 9 bases. This CDR3 has 14 amino acids. The CDR3 spells CASSFEGVYNEQFF. CDR3 in DNA: TGTGCCAGCAGTTTCGAGGGGGTCTACAATGAGCAGTTCTTC.

The sample holds many counts of this clonotype. The V gene is TRBV7-9, the J gene TRBJ2-1; D call uncertain. Per the germline V gene, CDR1 is SEHNR and CDR2 is FQNEAQ (reference sequence). Trimming removed 1 base at V and 10 bases at J, with 11 bases between. The CDR3 has 13 residues. The chain's CDR3 is CASSLVMAGEQFF. Written as DNA, the CDR3 is TGTGCCAGCAGCTTAGTAATGGCTGGGGAGCAGTTCTTC.

This clonotype was recorded a few times. The final CDR3 position lacks the conserved phenylalanine or tryptophan, pointing to a likely read error. The chain carries TRBV3-1 and TRBJ2-7; no clear D. The V and J ends lost 0 bases and 4 bases respectively, with 4 bases between them. CDR1 LGHDT and CDR2 YNNKEL come from the germline V gene (reference sequence). This CDR3 has 12 amino acids. Written as DNA, the CDR3 is TGTGCCAGCAGCCAAGATGGTTACGAGCAGTACCTC. The encoded protein is CASSQDGYEQYL.